This T cell receptor (beta chain) was recovered during a study of blood T cell repertoires in COVID-19. Study-level information: COVID-19 samples, acute and convalescent, were from the United States, Italy and Spain. Sample material is recorded as cDNA or gDNA derived from T cells, B-cell-depleted T cells, or PBMCs.

Germline assignment: CDR1 SGDLS and CDR2 YYNGEE. The CDR3 totals 14 residues. V was cut by 0 bases and J by 1 base, with 7 bases left in between. Authors' methods: Reference gene primers were amplified, and this amplification served to estimate nucleated cell counts. Generated by immunoSEQ multiplex PCR, the TCRdb table keeps only in-frame clones and is missing some. The V and J calls and clone size were taken over from that table, and D and trimming were inferred from the DNA. The sample contains fewer than 250,000 clones, around four fifths of which appear only once. Sequenced sample: peripheral blood. This receptor was identified in a man aged 50-59 years with active or convalescent COVID-19. The V call is TRBV9, the J call TRBJ2-5; no definite D call. CDR3 bases: TGTGCCAGCAGCGTAGGAGGTTTCCAAGAGACCCAGTACTTC. The encoded protein is CASSVGGFQETQYF.